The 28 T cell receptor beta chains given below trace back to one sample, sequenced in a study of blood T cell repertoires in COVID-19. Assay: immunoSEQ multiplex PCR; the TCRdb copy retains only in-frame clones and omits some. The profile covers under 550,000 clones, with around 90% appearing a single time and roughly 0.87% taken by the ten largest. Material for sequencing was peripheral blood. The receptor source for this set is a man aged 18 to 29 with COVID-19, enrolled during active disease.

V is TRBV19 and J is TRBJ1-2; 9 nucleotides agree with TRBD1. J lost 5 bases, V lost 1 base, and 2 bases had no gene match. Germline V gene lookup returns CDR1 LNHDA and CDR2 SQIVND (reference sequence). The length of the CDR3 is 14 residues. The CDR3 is CASSIGQGVYGYTF. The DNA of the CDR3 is TGTGCCAGTAGTATAGGACAGGGGGTTTATGGCTACACCTTC.

In DNA form, the CDR3 reads TGTGCCACCTCGGGTGGCACTCGGAGAGAGACCCAGTACTTC. Translation: CATSGGTRRETQYF. The rearrangement uses TRBV11-2 and TRBJ2-5; D uncertain. The CDR3 is 14 residues long. V lost 10 bases, J lost 4 bases, and 19 bases lay in between. Looked up from germline, CDR1 is SGHAT and CDR2 is FQNNGV. The whole variable domain, filled in from reference TRBV11-2 and TRBJ2-5, reads EAGVAQSPRYKIIEKRQSVAFWCNPISGHATLYWYQQILGQGPKLLIQFQNNGVVDDSQLPKDRFSAERLKGVDSTLKIQPAKLEDSAVYLCATSGGTRRETQYFGPGTRLLVL.

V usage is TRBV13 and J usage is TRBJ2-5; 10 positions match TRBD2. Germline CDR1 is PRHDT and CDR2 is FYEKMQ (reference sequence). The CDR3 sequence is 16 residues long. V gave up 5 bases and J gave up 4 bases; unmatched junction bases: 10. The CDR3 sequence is CASSPQRGGRGETQYF. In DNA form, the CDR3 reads TGTGCCAGCAGCCCACAGCGGGGGGGCCGTGGAGAGACCCAGTACTTC.

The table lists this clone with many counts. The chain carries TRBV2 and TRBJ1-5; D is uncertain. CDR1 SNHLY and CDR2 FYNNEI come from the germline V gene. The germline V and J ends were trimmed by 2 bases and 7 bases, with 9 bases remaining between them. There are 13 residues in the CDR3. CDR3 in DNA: TGTGCCAGCAGTGAACGGAGGGAACAGCCCCAGCATTTT. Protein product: CASSERREQPQHF.

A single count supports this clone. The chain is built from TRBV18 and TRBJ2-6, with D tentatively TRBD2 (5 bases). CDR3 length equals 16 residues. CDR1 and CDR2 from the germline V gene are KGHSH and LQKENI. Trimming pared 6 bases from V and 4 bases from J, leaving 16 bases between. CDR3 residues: CASSQNEGLGANVLTF. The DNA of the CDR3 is TGTGCCAGCTCCCAAAATGAGGGCCTCGGGGCCAACGTCCTGACTTTC.

The CDR3 DNA follows: TGTGCCAGCAGCCCTCCGGGACAGGGGTGGTACGAGCAGTACTTC. It yields the protein CASSPPGQGWYEQYF. The V call is TRBV6-6, the J call TRBJ2-7, with 10 bases fitting TRBD1. Trimming took 6 bases from V and 4 from J; bases not matched to a gene: 9. The CDR3 has 15 amino acids. CDR1 MNHNY and CDR2 SVGAGI come from the germline V gene (reference sequence).

The CDR3: CASSQDSLAGGPFKTQYF. The DNA for the CDR3 is TGTGCCAGCAGCCAAGATTCCCTAGCGGGGGGGCCCTTTAAGACCCAGTACTTC. The rearrangement joins TRBV3-1 (or the pseudogene TRBV3-2) to TRBJ2-5; 12 bases are shared with TRBD2. From germline, CDR1 is LGHDT and CDR2 YNNKEL (reference sequence). This CDR3 comprises 18 residues. V dropped 0 bases and J dropped 6; count of bases not matched to a gene: 11.

The CDR3 sequence is CASSLFRGNQLYEQYF. The CDR3, as DNA: TGTGCCAGCAGCTTATTCAGGGGAAATCAACTCTACGAGCAGTACTTC. The chain joins TRBV11-2 to TRBJ2-7; the D gene is possibly TRBD1 (6 bases). The CDR3 is 16 residues long. The germline V gene has CDR1 SGHAT and CDR2 FQNNGV. V was shortened by 2 bases and J by 3 bases, with 17 bases between the two germline ends.

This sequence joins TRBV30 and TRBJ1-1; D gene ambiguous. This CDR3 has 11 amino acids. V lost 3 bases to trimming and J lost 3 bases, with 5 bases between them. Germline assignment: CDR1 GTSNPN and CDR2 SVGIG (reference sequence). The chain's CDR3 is CAWSQDTEAFF. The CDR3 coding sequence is TGTGCCTGGAGCCAGGACACTGAAGCTTTCTTT.

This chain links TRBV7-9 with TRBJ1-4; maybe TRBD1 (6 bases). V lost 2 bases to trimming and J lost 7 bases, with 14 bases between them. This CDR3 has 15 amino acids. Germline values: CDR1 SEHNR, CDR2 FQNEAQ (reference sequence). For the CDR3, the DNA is TGTGCCAGCAGCTTAAAGGGGGAAGAGGGTGAAAAACTGTTTTTT. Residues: CASSLKGEEGEKLFF.

CDR3 residues: CATSDGREGGNGYTF. The CDR3, as DNA: TGTGCCACCAGTGATGGGAGGGAAGGAGGTAATGGCTACACCTTC. This chain connects TRBV24-1 to TRBJ1-2; D is unresolved. Trimming stripped 3 bases from V and 6 bases from J, with 16 bases between. CDR1 is KGHDR, CDR2 SFDVKD, per germline. This CDR3 spans 15 amino acids.

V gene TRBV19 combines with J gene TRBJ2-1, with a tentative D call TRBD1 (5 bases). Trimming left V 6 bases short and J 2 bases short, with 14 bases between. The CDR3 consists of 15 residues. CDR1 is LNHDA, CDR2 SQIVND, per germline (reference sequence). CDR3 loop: CASSPDSTPYNEQFF. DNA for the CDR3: TGTGCCAGTAGCCCCGACAGCACACCCTACAATGAGCAGTTCTTC.

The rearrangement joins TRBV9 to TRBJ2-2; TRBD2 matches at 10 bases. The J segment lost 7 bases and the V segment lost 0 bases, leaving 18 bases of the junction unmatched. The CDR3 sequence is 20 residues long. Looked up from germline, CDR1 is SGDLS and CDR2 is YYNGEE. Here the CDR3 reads CASSVGPAPRAGGSVGELFF. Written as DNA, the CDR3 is TGTGCCAGCAGCGTAGGCCCGGCCCCAAGAGCGGGAGGGAGCGTCGGGGAGCTGTTTTTT.

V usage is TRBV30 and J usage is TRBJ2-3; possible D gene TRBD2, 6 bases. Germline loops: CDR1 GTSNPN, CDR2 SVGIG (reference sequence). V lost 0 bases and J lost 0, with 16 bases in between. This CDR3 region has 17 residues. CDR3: CAWSVLPLATSTDTQYF. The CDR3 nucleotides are TGTGCCTGGAGTGTACTTCCGCTAGCGACTAGCACAGATACGCAGTATTTT.

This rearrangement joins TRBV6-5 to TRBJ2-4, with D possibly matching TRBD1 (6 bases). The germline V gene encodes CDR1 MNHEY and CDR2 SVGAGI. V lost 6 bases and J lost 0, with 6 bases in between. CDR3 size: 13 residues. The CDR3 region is CASRQGAKNIQYF. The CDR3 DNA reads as TGTGCCAGCAGACAGGGAGCCAAAAACATTCAGTACTTC.

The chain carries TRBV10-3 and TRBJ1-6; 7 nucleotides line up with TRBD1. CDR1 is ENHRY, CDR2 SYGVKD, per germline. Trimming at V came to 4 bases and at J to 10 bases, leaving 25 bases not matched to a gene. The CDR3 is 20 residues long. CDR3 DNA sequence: TGTGCCATCAGTGTTGTCAGTTCCGCCTGGGGACAGACTCTTGGATCACCCCTCCACTTT. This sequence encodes CAISVVSSAWGQTLGSPLHF.

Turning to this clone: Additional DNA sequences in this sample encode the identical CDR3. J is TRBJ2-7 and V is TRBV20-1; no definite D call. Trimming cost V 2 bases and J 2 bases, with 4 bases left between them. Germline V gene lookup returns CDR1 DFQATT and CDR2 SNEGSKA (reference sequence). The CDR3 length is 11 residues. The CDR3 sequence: CSARIAYEQYF. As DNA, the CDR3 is TGCAGTGCTAGAATAGCCTACGAGCAGTACTTC.

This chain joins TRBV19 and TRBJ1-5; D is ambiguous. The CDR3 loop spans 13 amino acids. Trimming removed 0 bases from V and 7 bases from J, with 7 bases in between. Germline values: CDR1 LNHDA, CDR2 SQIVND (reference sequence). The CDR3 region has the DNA TGTGCCAGTAGTATAGAGCGAGGCCAGCCCCAGCATTTT. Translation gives CASSIERGQPQHF.

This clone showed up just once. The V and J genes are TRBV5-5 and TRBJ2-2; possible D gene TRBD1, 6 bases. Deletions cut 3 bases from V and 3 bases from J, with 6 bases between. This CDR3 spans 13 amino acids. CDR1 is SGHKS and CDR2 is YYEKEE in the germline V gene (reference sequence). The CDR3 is CASSWGHTGELFF. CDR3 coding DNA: TGTGCCAGCAGCTGGGGGCACACCGGGGAGCTGTTTTTT.

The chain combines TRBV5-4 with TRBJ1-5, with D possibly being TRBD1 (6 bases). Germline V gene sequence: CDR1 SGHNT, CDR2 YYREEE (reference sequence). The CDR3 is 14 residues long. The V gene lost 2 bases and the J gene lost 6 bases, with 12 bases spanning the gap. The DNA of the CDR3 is TGTGCCAGCAGCTTACAGGGAGCCAGTCAGCCCCAGCATTTT. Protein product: CASSLQGASQPQHF.

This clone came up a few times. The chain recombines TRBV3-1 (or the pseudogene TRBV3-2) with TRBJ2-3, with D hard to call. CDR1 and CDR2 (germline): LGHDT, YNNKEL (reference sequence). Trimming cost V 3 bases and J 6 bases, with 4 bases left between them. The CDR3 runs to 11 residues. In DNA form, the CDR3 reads TGTGCCAGCAGCCACTCCGATACGCAGTATTTT. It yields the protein CASSHSDTQYF.

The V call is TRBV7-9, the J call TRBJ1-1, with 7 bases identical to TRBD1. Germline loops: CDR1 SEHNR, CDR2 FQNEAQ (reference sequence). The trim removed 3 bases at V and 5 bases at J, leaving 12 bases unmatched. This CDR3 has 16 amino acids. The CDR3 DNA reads TGTGCCAGCAGCTTCGCCGGGACAGTCGAAGGAACTGAAGCTTTCTTT. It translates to CASSFAGTVEGTEAFF.

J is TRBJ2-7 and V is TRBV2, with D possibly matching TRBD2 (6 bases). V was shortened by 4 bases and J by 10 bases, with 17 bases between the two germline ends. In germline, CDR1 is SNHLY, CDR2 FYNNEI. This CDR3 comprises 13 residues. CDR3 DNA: TGTGCCAGCAGTGTGGAGCGTACGGAGGGACAGTACTTC. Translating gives CASSVERTEGQYF.

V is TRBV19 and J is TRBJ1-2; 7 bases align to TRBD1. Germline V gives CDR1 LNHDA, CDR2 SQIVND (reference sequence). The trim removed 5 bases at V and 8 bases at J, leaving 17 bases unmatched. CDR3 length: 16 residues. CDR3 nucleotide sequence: TGTGCCAGTAGTCCCCTCCAGACAGGGAGGATGTTCGGCTACACCTTC. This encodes CASSPLQTGRMFGYTF.

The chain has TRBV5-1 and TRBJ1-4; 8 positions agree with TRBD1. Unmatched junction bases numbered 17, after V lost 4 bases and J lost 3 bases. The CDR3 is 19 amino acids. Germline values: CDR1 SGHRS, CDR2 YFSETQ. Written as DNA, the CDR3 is TGCGCCAGCAGCCCAGACAGGGGCAGCGCGTTATTAGCTAATGAAAAACTGTTTTTT. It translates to CASSPDRGSALLANEKLFF.

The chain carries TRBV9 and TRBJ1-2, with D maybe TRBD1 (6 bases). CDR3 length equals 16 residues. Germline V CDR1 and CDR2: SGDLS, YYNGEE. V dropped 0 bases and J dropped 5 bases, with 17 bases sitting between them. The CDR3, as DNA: TGTGCCAGCAGCGTAGGAACCCTAGGGGGGGGATATGGCTACACCTTC. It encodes CASSVGTLGGGYGYTF.

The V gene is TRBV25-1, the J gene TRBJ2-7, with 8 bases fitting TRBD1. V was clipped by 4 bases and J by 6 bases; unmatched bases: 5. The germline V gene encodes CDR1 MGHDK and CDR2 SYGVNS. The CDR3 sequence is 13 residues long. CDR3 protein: CASSGWTGPEQYF. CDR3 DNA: TGTGCCAGCAGTGGGTGGACAGGGCCCGAGCAGTACTTC.

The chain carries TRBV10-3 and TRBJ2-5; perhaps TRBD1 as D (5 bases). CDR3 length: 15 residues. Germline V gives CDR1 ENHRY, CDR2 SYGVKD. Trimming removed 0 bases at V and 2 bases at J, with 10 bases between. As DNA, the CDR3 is TGTGCCATCAGTGAGTCTAATCCAGGGCAAGAGACCCAGTACTTC. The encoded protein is CAISESNPGQETQYF.